A single sample is the source of the 23 T cell receptor beta chains below, sequenced in a study of blood T cells in healthy people across ages. Using a J-beta primer mix together with a sample-barcoded 5' primer, a second PCR was run for roughly 6 to 12 cycles. TCRdb itself ran the 5' RACE reads through MiXCR, one entry per CDR3 protein. This table has some 1,500,000 distinct CDR3 sequences, 35% to 45% appearing once. Sequenced input: blood. These receptors were taken from a woman aged 18-29 years in good health.

The rearrangement joins TRBV6-1 to TRBJ2-1; TRBD1 agrees at 7 bases. The DNA end is more similar to TRBJ2-7, so the J call may be wrong. Germline CDR1 reads MNHNS; CDR2 reads SASEGT. CDR3 length equals 17 residues. The CDR3 loop is CASSSERGQSSYNEQYF. CDR3 bases: TGTGCCAGCAGCTCAGAGAGGGGGCAAAGCTCCTACAATGAGCAGTACTTC.

This clonotype occurred once. The V gene is TRBV7-9, the J gene TRBJ2-2, with 9 bases lining up with TRBD2. The CDR3 covers 16 residues. J lost 1 base, V lost 5 bases, and 5 bases had no gene match. Germline V gene data show CDR1 as SEHNR and CDR2 as FQNEAQ (reference sequence). The CDR3 coding sequence is TGTGCCAGCAGCCATAGCGGGAGTTTGAACACCGGGGAGCTGTTTTTT. Residues: CASSHSGSLNTGELFF.

The chain combines TRBV15 with TRBJ2-7; D gene uncertain. Germline values: CDR1 LNHNV, CDR2 YYDKDF (reference sequence). The length of the CDR3 is 16 residues. The V and J ends lost 0 bases and 4 bases respectively, with 16 bases between them. The CDR3 nucleotides read TGTGCCACCAGCAGAGATTATAGTCTCAGACTTTACGAGCAGTACTTC. This encodes CATSRDYSLRLYEQYF.

This clonotype showed up just a few times. CDR3 in amino acids: CSARGGSYYGYTF. As DNA, the CDR3 is TGCAGTGCTAGAGGGGGGAGCTACTATGGCTACACCTTC. The chain employs TRBV20-1 and TRBJ1-2, with D possibly TRBD1 on 5 matching bases. Trimming stripped 1 base from V and 3 bases from J, with 9 bases between. Germline-derived CDR1 and CDR2 are DFQATT and SNEGSKA (reference sequence). The length of the CDR3 is 13 residues.

There are many counts of this clonotype. CDR3 loop: CATTSLSYEQYF. The CDR3 DNA reads as TGTGCCACCACCAGCCTATCCTACGAGCAGTACTTC. This chain links TRBV10-3 with TRBJ2-7; D gene uncertain. CDR1 ENHRY and CDR2 SYGVKD come from the germline V gene. The ends were cut back, 10 bases at V and 1 base at J, with 11 bases in the middle. The CDR3 runs to 12 residues.

In this sample, this clonotype turned up a few times. This chain joins TRBV27 and TRBJ2-1, with D maybe TRBD2 (6 bases). CDR1 MNHEY and CDR2 SMNVEV come from the germline V gene (reference sequence). There are 15 residues in the CDR3. With 5 bases removed from V and 2 bases from J, the gap between germline ends came to 13 bases. CDR3 residues: CASSPGTSTYNEQFF. The CDR3 DNA follows: TGTGCCAGCAGTCCCGGGACTTCCACCTACAATGAGCAGTTCTTC.

This clonotype turned up a few times. The chain carries TRBV20-1 and TRBJ2-1; weak D call: TRBD2 (6 bases). CDR1 and CDR2 (germline): DFQATT, SNEGSKA (reference sequence). The V end was cut by 5 bases, the J end by 6 bases, with 20 bases between. This CDR3 contains 15 residues. The CDR3 sequence: CSAYGLWRVANEQFF. Written as DNA, the CDR3 is TGCAGTGCTTACGGACTATGGCGGGTCGCCAATGAGCAGTTCTTC.

This clonotype was observed a handful of times. The V and J genes are TRBV2 and TRBJ2-1; TRBD1 aligns across 7 bases. Germline CDR1 and CDR2: SNHLY and FYNNEI. The length of the CDR3 is 15 residues. The V gene end was trimmed by 6 bases and the J gene end by 2 bases; junction bases not matched to a gene: 7. CDR3 loop: CASSATGSPYNEQFF. The CDR3, as DNA: TGTGCCAGCAGCGCGACAGGGAGCCCCTACAATGAGCAGTTCTTC.

The V call is TRBV20-1, the J call TRBJ2-7, with 13 bases that match TRBD2. Germline assignment: CDR1 DFQATT and CDR2 SNEGSKA (reference sequence). This CDR3 region has 15 residues. The V gene end was trimmed by 5 bases and the J gene end by 6 bases; junction bases not matched to a gene: 10. The CDR3: CSAGTSGKDTSEQYF. The CDR3 DNA is TGCAGTGCTGGGACTAGCGGGAAGGATACAAGCGAGCAGTACTTC.

This rearrangement joins TRBV12-3 or TRBV12-4 to TRBJ2-1; 7 nucleotides align to TRBD1. With V trimmed by 6 bases and J by 0 bases, 5 bases remained unmatched. This CDR3 comprises 15 residues. The CDR3, as DNA: TGTGCCAGCAGACTGACAGGGAGCTCCTACAATGAGCAGTTCTTC. It translates to CASRLTGSSYNEQFF.

V and J are TRBV15 and TRBJ1-1, with 7 bases fitting TRBD1. Trimming removed 5 bases from V and 1 base from J; junction bases left unmatched: 7. The CDR3 contains 15 residues. Germline CDR1 LNHNV, CDR2 YYDKDF (reference sequence). The CDR3 loop reads CATSPPDRPNTEAFF. The CDR3 bases are TGTGCCACCAGCCCCCCGGACAGGCCGAACACTGAAGCTTTCTTT.

The V and J genes are TRBV28 and TRBJ1-5, with 11 bases aligning to TRBD1. The CDR3 totals 17 residues. CDR1 is MDHEN and CDR2 is SYDVKM in the germline V gene. Trimming removed 11 bases from V and 0 bases from J; junction bases left unmatched: 12. The CDR3 DNA is TGTGCCGCTGGCCGGGACAGGGGGTTTAATAGCAATCAGCCCCAGCATTTT. Translating it yields CAAGRDRGFNSNQPQHF.

This clonotype appeared a few times. In nucleotides, the CDR3 is TGCAGTGCCCCCCCGAGGCTAGCTGGAGAGACCCAGTACTTC. It encodes CSAPPRLAGETQYF. The gene calls are TRBV20-1 and TRBJ2-5; a weak D match, TRBD2 (5 bases). There are 14 residues in the CDR3. The germline CDR1 and CDR2 sequences are DFQATT and SNEGSKA (reference sequence). Between the trimmed V and J ends, which lost 6 bases and 4 bases, there was a span of 18 bases.

This rearrangement joins TRBV6-2 or TRBV6-3 to TRBJ2-1; no clear D gene. The J call may be incorrect, as the DNA end agrees better with TRBJ2-7. CDR3 size: 17 residues. Germline V gene sequence: CDR1 MNHEY, CDR2 SVGEGT. CDR3 sequence reads: CASSYSTSAVSYNEQYF. The DNA of the CDR3 is TGTGCCAGCAGTTACTCAACGTCGGCGGTGTCCTACAATGAGCAGTACTTC.

The V and J genes are TRBV5-5 and TRBJ1-2, with D hard to call. The CDR3 is made up of 13 amino acids. In germline, CDR1 is SGHKS, CDR2 YYEKEE (reference sequence). V lost 0 bases and J lost 13, with 16 bases in between. The CDR3 here is CASSLGLGSELTF. In DNA form, the CDR3 reads TGTGCCAGCAGCTTGGGGTTGGGAAGCGAACTCACCTTC. The whole variable domain, filled in from reference TRBV5-5 and TRBJ1-2, reads DAGVTQSPTHLIKTRGQQVTLRCSPISGHKSVSWYQQVLGQGPQFIFQYYEKEERGRGNFPDRFSARQFPNYSSELNVNALLLGDSALYLCASSLGLGSELTFGSGTRLTVV.

This clonotype was seen more than once but under ten times. The chain joins TRBV12-3 or TRBV12-4 to TRBJ1-1; D not certain. This CDR3 spans 13 amino acids. Trimming cost V 10 bases and J 0 bases, with 12 bases left between them. CDR3 DNA: TGTGCCAACCCGCCCCAACTGAACACTGAAGCTTTCTTT. It codes for CANPPQLNTEAFF.

The V call is TRBV11-2, the J call TRBJ2-2; 8 positions match TRBD2. This CDR3 spans 16 amino acids. CDR1 is SGHAT and CDR2 is FQNNGV in the germline V gene. V shed 4 bases, J shed 5 bases, and the junction held 9 bases outside the gene matches. CDR3 nucleotides: TGTGCCAGCAGCTGGACCGGGACTAGTGGGACCGGGGAGCTGTTTTTT. Amino acid sequence: CASSWTGTSGTGELFF. Full variable domain (outside the CDR3, taken from reference TRBV11-2 and TRBJ2-2): EAGVAQSPRYKIIEKRQSVAFWCNPISGHATLYWYQQILGQGPKLLIQFQNNGVVDDSQLPKDRFSAERLKGVDSTLKIQPAKLEDSAVYLCASSWTGTSGTGELFFGEGSRLTVL.

A few counts support this clonotype. The V gene is TRBV7-9, the J gene TRBJ1-2, with D unclear. The CDR3 covers 12 residues. Per germline, CDR1 SEHNR and CDR2 FQNEAQ (reference sequence). With 5 bases removed from V and 8 bases from J, the gap between germline ends came to 12 bases. CDR3 in DNA: TGTGCCAGCAGCCCGCCTAGGTTGGGCTACACCTTC. This gives the protein CASSPPRLGYTF.

With regard to this clonotype: One end of the junction varies from germline; a read error may be responsible. V usage is TRBV9 and J usage is TRBJ2-1; D is undetermined. The CDR3 length is 16 residues. Germline-derived CDR1 and CDR2 are SGDLS and YYNGEE. For the CDR3, the DNA is TGTGCCAGCAACGTAGGTACCTTAGTAAACTACAATGAGCAGTTCTTC. This encodes CASNVGTLVNYNEQFF.

As to this clonotype: At one end the junction does not follow the germline gene, possibly because of a read error. This sequence joins TRBV4-3 and TRBJ1-2; the D is unclear. CDR3 size: 15 residues. Per germline, CDR1 LGHNA and CDR2 YSLEER. Written as DNA, the CDR3 is TGCGCCAGCAGCCAAGAAGGCGGAACTCGAACCGGCTGCACCTTC. Protein product: CASSQEGGTRTGCTF.

In its sample, this clonotype was seen a few times. The chain carries TRBV10-2 and TRBJ1-2, with D tentatively TRBD1 (6 bases). The CDR3 loop spans 16 amino acids. Trimming took off 6 bases at V and 2 bases at J, with 19 bases between the two ends. Germline CDR1 WSHSY, CDR2 SAAADI. The CDR3 loop is CASREGRRDINYGYTF. The CDR3 DNA is TGCGCCAGCAGGGAGGGCAGACGGGACATCAACTATGGCTACACCTTC.

The chain uses TRBV6-4 and TRBJ1-4; no reliable D call. Trimming took off 10 bases at V and 9 bases at J, with 9 bases between the two ends. Germline lookup yields CDR1 MRHNA and CDR2 SNTAGT. The CDR3 contains 10 residues. The CDR3 reads CATRPKKLFF. Here the CDR3 DNA reads TGTGCCACCCGGCCCAAAAAACTGTTTTTT.

This clonotype showed up just a few times. The gene calls are TRBV18 and TRBJ1-2; 7 bases fit TRBD1. The CDR3 has 15 residues. The V segment lost 5 bases and the J segment 4 bases; nucleotides outside the gene matches: 10. Germline CDR1 is KGHSH and CDR2 is LQKENI. The DNA of the CDR3 is TGTGCCAGCTCAACGACAGGGATGTTGGCCTATGGCTACACCTTC. Translation: CASSTTGMLAYGYTF.